This TCR beta chain was retrieved from a study of shared clonotypes between healthy human individuals. General observations from the study: Non-shared clonotypes showed lower generation probabilities than clonotypes common to all four donors.

The repertoire was sequenced with immunoSEQ multiplex PCR; TCRdb's copy has only in-frame clones and lacks some. The sample includes over 400,000 clones, about 96% of them seen just once. Looked up from germline, CDR1 is SGHRS and CDR2 is YFSETQ. This CDR3 has 13 amino acids. Trimming left V 5 bases short and J 5 bases short, with 13 bases between. About this clone itself: Its antigen remains unknown.

The V gene is TRBV5-1, the J gene TRBJ1-1; D is ambiguous. Source material: naive CD4+ T cells sorted from blood. Regarding subset: CD45RA+ positively selected. The sequence came from a woman in her thirties in good health. CDR3 DNA: TGCGCCAGCAGACTAGGAGTCGGGACTGAAGCTTTCTTT. Translated: CASRLGVGTEAFF.